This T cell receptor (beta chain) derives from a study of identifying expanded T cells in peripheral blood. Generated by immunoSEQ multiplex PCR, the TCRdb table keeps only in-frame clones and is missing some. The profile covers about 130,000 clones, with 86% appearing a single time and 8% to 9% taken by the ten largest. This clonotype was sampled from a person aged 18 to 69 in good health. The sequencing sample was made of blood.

The CDR3 DNA is TGTGCCAGCAGCTTAGAGACGGGTACCTATGGCTACACCTTC. It specifies CASSLETGTYGYTF. The chain is built from TRBV7-8 and TRBJ1-2, with D unresolved. The germline gives CDR1 SGHVS, CDR2 FQNEAQ. CDR3 size: 14 residues. V gave up 1 base and J gave up 4 bases, with 10 bases separating them.